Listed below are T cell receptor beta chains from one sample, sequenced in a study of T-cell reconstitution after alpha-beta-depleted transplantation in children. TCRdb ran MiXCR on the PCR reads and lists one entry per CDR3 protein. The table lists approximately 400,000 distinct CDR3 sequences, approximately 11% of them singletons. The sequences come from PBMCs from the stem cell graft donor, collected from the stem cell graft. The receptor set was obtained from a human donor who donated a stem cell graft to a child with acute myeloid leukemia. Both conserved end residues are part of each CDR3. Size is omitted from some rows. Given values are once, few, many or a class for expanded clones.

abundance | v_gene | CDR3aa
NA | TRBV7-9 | CASSRRQGSGETQYF
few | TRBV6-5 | CASSYSTLQGYTEAFF
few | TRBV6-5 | CASSYSGQGGNQPQHF
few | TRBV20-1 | CSARVSRSDTEAFF
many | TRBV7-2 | CASSSSGSPDTQYF
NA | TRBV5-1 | CASSWQREAPYEQYF
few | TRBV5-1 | CASSLTFENSPLHF
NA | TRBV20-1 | CSARSGTVNTEAFF
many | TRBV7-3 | CASSLGSEQPQHF
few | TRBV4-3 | CASSQTGEGNIQYF
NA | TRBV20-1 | CSARVQGRNGEKLFF
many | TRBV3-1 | CASSQGRRQGGNEQFF
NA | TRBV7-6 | CASSPPNRVSYNEQFF
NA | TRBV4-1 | CSSQGTGTYEQYF
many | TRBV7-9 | CASKREWDSDTQYF
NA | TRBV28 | CASSSLWDTQYF
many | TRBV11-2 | CASTSARDGEQFF
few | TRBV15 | CATSRTTGASGEQYF
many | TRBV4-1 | CASSSAGGHETQYF
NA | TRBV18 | CASSPPSEWANEQFF
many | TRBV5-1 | CASSFGGINSYEQYF
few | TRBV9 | CASSVTGGLGAFF
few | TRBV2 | CASSWGSEFF
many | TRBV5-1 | CASSLLQGAAKNIQYF
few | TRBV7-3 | CASSPQGQQQETQYF
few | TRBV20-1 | CSGFGSGSSNEQFF
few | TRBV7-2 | CASSPQLVDGETQYF
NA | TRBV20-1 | CSAREGLQPQHF
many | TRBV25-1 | CASSGLGSHNYGYTF
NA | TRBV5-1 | CASSPGLGGESEAFF
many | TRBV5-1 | CASSRSAGGLAEAFF
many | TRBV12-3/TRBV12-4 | CASILVGVTGELFF
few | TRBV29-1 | CSVIRDETQYF
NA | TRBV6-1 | CASSEYVGVNYGYTF
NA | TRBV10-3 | CAISGQGGRMNTEAFF
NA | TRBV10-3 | CAISERRANTGELFF
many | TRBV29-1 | CSVDRSPGYGYTF